The TCR beta chain under discussion was sequenced for a study of HIV-infected children after antiretroviral therapy interruption. Across the study: Children had CD4+ above 500, viral load below 50 copies/ml, either treatment arm. Weeks 0, 48 and 150 were sampled under continuous treatment.

Per germline, CDR1 SGHRS and CDR2 YFSETQ. V lost 4 bases and J lost 6; bases outside the gene matches: 10. The length of the CDR3 is 16 residues. Treatment in this sample: PENTA 11 planned treatment interruption arm or continuous ART arm. Cryopreserved PBMC samples required at least 5 million viable cells. Many counts were recorded for this clonotype. The TCR library was built from RNA with a 3' RACE protocol and unique molecular identifiers. From the 3' RACE reads, TCRdb called clonotypes with MiXCR, one entry per CDR3 protein. The data hold 35,000 to 50,000 distinct CDR3 sequences, with less than 8.5% observed a single time.

The starting material was CD45RA+ CD4+ T cells from PBMCs, pooled from several time points, obtained from a donor given antiretroviral therapy, either interrupted or continuous. The subset is: naive CD4+ CD45RA+ CD45RO- T cells. The chain recombines TRBV5-1 with TRBJ2-1; 10 bases agree with TRBD2. This TCR came from a pool of human donors with HIV. The DNA for the CDR3 is TGCGCCAGCAGCCCCTCCGGGACTAGCGTCCCCAATGAGCAGTTCTTC. Residues: CASSPSGTSVPNEQFF.